A selection of T cell receptor beta chains follows, all from one sample in a study of cytomegalovirus exposure and HLA in healthy donors. Using immunoSEQ multiplex PCR, the repertoire was profiled, and TCRdb retains in-frame clones only, with some absent. The sample holds about 160,000 clones, roughly 76% seen once. The sequenced material came from PBMCs. The receptors derive from a man aged 55 to 70 in good health and CMV-seronegative. Both conserved end residues are part of each CDR3. D genes are given only for firm matches. Expanded clones get a size class; other rows say once, few or many, or leave the size out.

d_call	v_call	clone_size	j_call	cdr3_aa	cdr3_nt
TRBD1	TRBV2	-	TRBJ1-5	CASGQGGEWNQPQHF	TGTGCCAGCGGACAGGGGGGTGAATGGAACCAGCCCCAGCATTTT
-	TRBV7-8	-	TRBJ1-3	CASSLGAYGSGNTIYF	TGTGCCAGCAGCTTAGGGGCGTATGGTTCTGGAAACACCATATATTTT
TRBD1	TRBV10-3	-	TRBJ2-7	CAIRPGQGAYEQYF	TGTGCCATCAGGCCGGGACAGGGGGCCTACGAGCAGTACTTC
TRBD2	TRBV7-3	-	TRBJ2-7	CASSPAGGTSYEQYF	TGTGCCAGCAGCCCGGCGGGGGGGACCTCCTACGAGCAGTACTTC
TRBD1	TRBV6-4	medium-sized	TRBJ1-1	CASRSGQANTEAFF	TGTGCCAGCAGGAGCGGACAGGCCAACACTGAAGCTTTCTTT
-	TRBV6-5	-	TRBJ1-2	CASSYSWGGRDGYTF	TGTGCCAGCAGTTACTCGTGGGGGGGGCGGGATGGCTACACCTTC
TRBD1	TRBV5-1	-	TRBJ2-3	CASSLAGGRGTDTQYF	TGCGCCAGCAGCCTAGCAGGGGGCCGGGGCACAGATACGCAGTATTTT
-	TRBV30	-	TRBJ2-7	CAWSTPAEQYF	TGTGCCTGGAGTACCCCAGCGGAGCAGTACTTC
-	TRBV5-8	-	TRBJ1-6	CASSLRRNSPLHF	TGTGCCAGCAGCTTGCGCCGGAATTCACCCCTCCACTTT
TRBD1	TRBV6-5	-	TRBJ2-7	CASSRTGTGIHEQYF	TGTGCCAGCAGTCGGACCGGGACAGGGATTCACGAGCAGTACTTC
TRBD2	TRBV28	-	TRBJ2-1	CASSSAASGRDHYNEQFF	TGTGCCAGCAGTTCCGCTGCTAGCGGGAGGGACCACTACAATGAGCAGTTCTTC
TRBD1	TRBV29-1	-	TRBJ2-1	CSVEKRDRGLEQFF	TGCAGCGTTGAAAAGAGGGACAGGGGGCTTGAGCAGTTCTTC
TRBD2	TRBV5-1	-	TRBJ2-1	CASSLVAGADGEQFF	TGCGCCAGCAGCTTGGTAGCGGGGGCCGACGGTGAGCAGTTCTTC
TRBD2	TRBV29-1	-	TRBJ2-7	CSARPAGVEEQYF	TGCAGCGCTCGCCCAGCGGGAGTGGAGGAGCAGTACTTC
-	TRBV7-9	-	TRBJ1-2	CASSLEEYYGYTF	TGTGCCAGCAGCTTAGAGGAGTACTATGGCTACACCTTC
-	TRBV11-2	-	TRBJ1-2	CASSVTGTSYGYTF	TGTGCCAGCAGCGTCACCGGGACAAGCTATGGCTACACCTTC
TRBD2	TRBV5-1	-	TRBJ2-3	CASSRTSGGADTQYF	TGCGCCAGCAGCCGAACTAGCGGGGGGGCAGATACGCAGTATTTT
TRBD2	TRBV4-2	-	TRBJ2-7	CASSRTSGGGSNPGPSYEQYF	TGTGCCAGCAGCCGGACTAGCGGGGGGGGTTCCAATCCTGGACCTTCCTACGAGCAGTACTTC
TRBD1	TRBV5-1	once	TRBJ1-6	CASSSLGGTGGSSPLHF	TGCGCCAGCAGCTCACTGGGTGGGACAGGGGGAAGTTCACCCCTCCACTTT
-	TRBV29-1	-	TRBJ1-2	CSVEELGGQNYGYTF	TGCAGCGTTGAGGAGTTGGGGGGTCAAAACTATGGCTACACCTTC
-	TRBV6-1	few	TRBJ1-2	CAIRGSRYYGYTF	TGTGCCATCCGGGGTTCCCGCTACTATGGCTACACCTTC
-	TRBV5-1	-	TRBJ2-3	CASSLGQESTDTQYF	TGCGCCAGCAGCTTGGGACAGGAAAGCACAGATACGCAGTATTTT
-	TRBV28	few	TRBJ1-1	CASSSEAGIRNTEAFF	TGTGCCAGCAGTTCAGAGGCAGGGATCCGGAACACTGAAGCTTTCTTT
TRBD1	TRBV7-8	-	TRBJ1-2	CASSLGTGGLNYGYTF	TGTGCCAGCAGCTTAGGGACAGGGGGCCTGAACTATGGCTACACCTTC
TRBD1	TRBV10-1	-	TRBJ2-3	CASSPGQGAVDTQYF	TGCGCCAGCAGCCCTGGACAGGGGGCTGTTGATACGCAGTATTTT